These 4 T cell receptor beta chains were all obtained from the same sample, sequenced in a study of blood T cell repertoires in COVID-19 (dated by TCRdb to about 2020). Library construction relied on the immunoSEQ multiplex PCR assay. This is the immuneACCESS table as TCRdb keeps it, with only in-frame sequences that have V and J called. A part of the clones is gone; compared with another copy, unresolved V genes explain less than half, and the rest is unexplained. This sample lists 190,000 or so clones; around 94% were detected once. The top ten clonotypes cover roughly 0.76% of the sample. The sequenced sample consisted of peripheral blood. All receptors derive from a man aged 30 to 39 with COVID-19, enrolled during active disease.

The sample holds one count of this clone. J is TRBJ2-2 and V is TRBV10-3; 9 bases match TRBD2. The V gene's germline CDR1 is ENHRY and CDR2 SYGVKD. This CDR3 contains 16 residues. With V trimmed by 2 bases and J by 4 bases, 5 bases remained unmatched. CDR3 loop: CAISEARLAVTGELFF. In DNA, the CDR3 is TGTGCCATCAGTGAGGCCCGACTAGCGGTCACCGGGGAGCTGTTTTTT.

V is TRBV3-1 (or the pseudogene TRBV3-2) and J is TRBJ2-7; D not resolved. V lost 1 base and J lost 6, with 10 bases in between. The V gene's germline CDR1 is LGHDT and CDR2 YNNKEL (reference sequence). This CDR3 contains 13 residues. CDR3 residues: CASSQGEASEQYF. As DNA, the CDR3 is TGTGCCAGCAGCCAAGGCGAGGCGAGCGAGCAGTACTTC.

In this sample, this clone turned up once. This chain uses TRBV9 with TRBJ1-1; TRBD1 aligns across 7 bases. Looked up from germline, CDR1 is SGDLS and CDR2 is YYNGEE. V shed 0 bases, J shed 5 bases, and the junction held 7 bases outside the gene matches. The CDR3 has 15 residues. The CDR3 sequence: CASSVGNRGSTEAFF. The DNA for the CDR3 is TGTGCCAGCAGCGTAGGTAACAGGGGTTCGACTGAAGCTTTCTTT.

The V call is TRBV19, the J call TRBJ2-3; a weak D match, TRBD2 (6 bases). The ends were cut back, 4 bases at V and 1 base at J, with 12 bases in the middle. The CDR3 covers 15 residues. CDR1 LNHDA and CDR2 SQIVND come from the germline V gene (reference sequence). DNA of the CDR3: TGTGCCAGTAGTACCGGACTAACGGGCACAGATACGCAGTATTTT. Translation gives CASSTGLTGTDTQYF.